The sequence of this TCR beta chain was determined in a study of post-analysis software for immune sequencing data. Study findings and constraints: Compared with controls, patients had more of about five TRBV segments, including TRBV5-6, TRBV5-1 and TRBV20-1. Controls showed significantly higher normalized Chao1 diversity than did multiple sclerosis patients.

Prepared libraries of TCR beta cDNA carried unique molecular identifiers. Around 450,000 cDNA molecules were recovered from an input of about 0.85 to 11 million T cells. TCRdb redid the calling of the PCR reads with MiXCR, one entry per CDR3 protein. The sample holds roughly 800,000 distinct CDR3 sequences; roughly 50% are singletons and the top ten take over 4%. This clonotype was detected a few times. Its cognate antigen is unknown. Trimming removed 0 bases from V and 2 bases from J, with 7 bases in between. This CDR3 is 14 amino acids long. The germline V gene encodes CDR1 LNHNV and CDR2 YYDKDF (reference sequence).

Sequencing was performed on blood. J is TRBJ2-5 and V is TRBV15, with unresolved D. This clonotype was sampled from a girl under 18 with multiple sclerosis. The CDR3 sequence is CATSRDRTQETQYF. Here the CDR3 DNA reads TGTGCCACCAGCAGAGATCGCACTCAAGAGACCCAGTACTTC.